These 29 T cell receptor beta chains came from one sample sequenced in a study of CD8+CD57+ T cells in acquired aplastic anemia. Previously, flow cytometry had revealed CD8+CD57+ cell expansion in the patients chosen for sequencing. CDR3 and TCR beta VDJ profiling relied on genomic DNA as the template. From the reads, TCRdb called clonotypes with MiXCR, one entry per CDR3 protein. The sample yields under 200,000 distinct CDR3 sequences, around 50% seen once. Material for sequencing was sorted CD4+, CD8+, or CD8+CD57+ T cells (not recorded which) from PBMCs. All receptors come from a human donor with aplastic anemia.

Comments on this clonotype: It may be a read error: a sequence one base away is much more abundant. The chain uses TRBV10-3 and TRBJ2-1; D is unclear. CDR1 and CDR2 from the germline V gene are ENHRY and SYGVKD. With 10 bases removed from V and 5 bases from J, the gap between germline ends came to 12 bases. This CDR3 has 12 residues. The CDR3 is CATLNRNNEQFF. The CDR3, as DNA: TGTGCCACCTTAAACCGGAACAATGAGCAGTTCTTC.

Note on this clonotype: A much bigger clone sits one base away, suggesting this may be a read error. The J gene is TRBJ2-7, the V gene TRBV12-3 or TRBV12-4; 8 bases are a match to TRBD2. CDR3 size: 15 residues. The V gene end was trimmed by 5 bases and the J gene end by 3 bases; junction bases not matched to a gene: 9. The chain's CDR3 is CASSRRTSGFYEQYF. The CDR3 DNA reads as TGTGCCAGCAGTCGCCGAACTAGCGGATTCTACGAGCAGTACTTC.

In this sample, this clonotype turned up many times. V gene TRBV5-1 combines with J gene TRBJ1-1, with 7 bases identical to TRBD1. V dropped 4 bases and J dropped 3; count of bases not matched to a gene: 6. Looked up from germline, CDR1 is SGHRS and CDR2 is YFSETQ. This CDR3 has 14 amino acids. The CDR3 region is CASSPTGRDTEAFF. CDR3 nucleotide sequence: TGCGCCAGCAGCCCGACAGGGAGGGACACTGAAGCTTTCTTT.

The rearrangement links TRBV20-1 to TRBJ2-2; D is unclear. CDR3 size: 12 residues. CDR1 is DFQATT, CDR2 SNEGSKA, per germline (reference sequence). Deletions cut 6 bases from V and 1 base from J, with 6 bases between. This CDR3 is CSAQENTGELFF. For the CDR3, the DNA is TGCAGTGCGCAGGAGAACACCGGGGAGCTGTTTTTT.

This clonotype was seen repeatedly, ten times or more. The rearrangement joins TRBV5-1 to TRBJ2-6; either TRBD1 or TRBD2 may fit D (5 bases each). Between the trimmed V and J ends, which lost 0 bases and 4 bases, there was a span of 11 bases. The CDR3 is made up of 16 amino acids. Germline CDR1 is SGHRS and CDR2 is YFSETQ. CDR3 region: CASSLGGTQGANVLTF. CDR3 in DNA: TGCGCCAGCAGCTTGGGAGGGACGCAGGGGGCCAACGTCCTGACTTTC. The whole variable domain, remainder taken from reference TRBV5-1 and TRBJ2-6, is KAGVTQTPRYLIKTRGQQVTLSCSPISGHRSVSWYQQTPGQGLQFLFEYFSETQRNKGNFPGRFSGRQFSNSRSEMNVSTLELGDSALYLCASSLGGTQGANVLTFGAGSRLTVL.

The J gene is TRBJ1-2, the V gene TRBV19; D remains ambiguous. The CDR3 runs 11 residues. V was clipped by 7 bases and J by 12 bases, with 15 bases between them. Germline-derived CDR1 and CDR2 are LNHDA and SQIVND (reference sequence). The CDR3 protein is CASITLSGNTF. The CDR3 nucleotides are TGTGCCAGTATCACTCTCTCTGGAAACACCTTC.

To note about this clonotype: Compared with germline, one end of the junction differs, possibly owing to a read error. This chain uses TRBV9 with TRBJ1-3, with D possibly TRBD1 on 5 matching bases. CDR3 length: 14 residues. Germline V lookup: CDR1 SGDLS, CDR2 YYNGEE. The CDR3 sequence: CASSVGGTGSTIYF. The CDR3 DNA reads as TGTGCCAGCAGCGTAGGGGGCACTGGAAGCACCATATATTTT.

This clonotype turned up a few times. CDR3 nucleotides: TGCAGTGCCTCCCCTCACGGGGGAGGTGGGACCCAGTACTTC. The encoded protein is CSASPHGGGGTQYF. The V and J genes are TRBV20-1 and TRBJ2-5; a possible D gene is TRBD2 (6 bases). Per the germline V gene, CDR1 is DFQATT and CDR2 is SNEGSKA (reference sequence). V lost 6 bases and J lost 7, with 21 bases in between. The length of the CDR3 is 14 residues.

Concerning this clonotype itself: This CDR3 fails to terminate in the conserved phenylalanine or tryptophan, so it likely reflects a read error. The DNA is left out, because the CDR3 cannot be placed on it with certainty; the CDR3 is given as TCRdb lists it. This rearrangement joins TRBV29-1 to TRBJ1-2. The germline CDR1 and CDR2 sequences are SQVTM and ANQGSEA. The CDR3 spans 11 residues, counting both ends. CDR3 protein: CSVDPTEDCTL.

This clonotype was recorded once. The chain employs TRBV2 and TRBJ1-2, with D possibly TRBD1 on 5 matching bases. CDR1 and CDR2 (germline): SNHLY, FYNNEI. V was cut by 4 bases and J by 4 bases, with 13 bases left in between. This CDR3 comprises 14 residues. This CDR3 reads CASSGRGVGYGYTF. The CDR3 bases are TGTGCCAGCAGTGGACGGGGGGTTGGCTATGGCTACACCTTC.

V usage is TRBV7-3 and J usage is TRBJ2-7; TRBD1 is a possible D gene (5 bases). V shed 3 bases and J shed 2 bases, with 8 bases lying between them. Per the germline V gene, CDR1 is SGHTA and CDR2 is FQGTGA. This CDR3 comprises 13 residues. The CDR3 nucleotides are TGTGCCAGCAGCTTGCAGGGTCCCTACGAGCAGTACTTC. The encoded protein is CASSLQGPYEQYF.

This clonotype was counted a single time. The DNA of the CDR3 is TGTGCCACCAGTGCACAGAACCAAGAGACCCAGTACTTC. Translation: CATSAQNQETQYF. The rearrangement links TRBV24-1 to TRBJ2-5; D call uncertain. Germline lookup yields CDR1 KGHDR and CDR2 SFDVKD. The CDR3 spans 13 residues. V shed 5 bases and J shed 0 bases, with 6 bases lying between them.

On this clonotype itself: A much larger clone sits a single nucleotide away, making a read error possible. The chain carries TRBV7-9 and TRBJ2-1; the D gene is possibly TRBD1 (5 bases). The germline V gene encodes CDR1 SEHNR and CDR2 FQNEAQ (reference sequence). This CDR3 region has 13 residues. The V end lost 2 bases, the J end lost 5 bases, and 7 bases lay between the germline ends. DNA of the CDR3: TGTGCCAGCAGCTTACAGGGTAACAATGAGCAGTTCTTC. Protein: CASSLQGNNEQFF.

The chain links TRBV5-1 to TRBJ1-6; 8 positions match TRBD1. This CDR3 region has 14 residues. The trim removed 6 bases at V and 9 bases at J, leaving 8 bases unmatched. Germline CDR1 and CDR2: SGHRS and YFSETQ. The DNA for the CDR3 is TGCGCCAGCACCCCGGAACAGGGGGTTTCACCCCTCCACTTT. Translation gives CASTPEQGVSPLHF.

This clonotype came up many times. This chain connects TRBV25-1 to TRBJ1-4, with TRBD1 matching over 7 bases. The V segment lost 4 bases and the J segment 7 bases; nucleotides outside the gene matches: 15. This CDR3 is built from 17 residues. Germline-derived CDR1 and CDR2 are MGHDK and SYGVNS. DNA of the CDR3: TGTGCCAGCAGTGCATTAGGAGGGGGCGGCTCGGGTGAAAAACTGTTTTTT. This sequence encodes CASSALGGGGSGEKLFF. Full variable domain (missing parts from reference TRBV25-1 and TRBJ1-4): EADIYQTPRYLVIGTGKKITLECSQTMGHDKMYWYQQDPGMELHLIHYSYGVNSTEKGDLSSESTVSRIRTEHFPLTLESARPSHTSQYLCASSALGGGGSGEKLFFGSGTQLSVL.

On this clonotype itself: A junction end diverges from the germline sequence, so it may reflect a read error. CDR3 sequence reads: CASLAGGFSTETQYF. The CDR3 nucleotides are TGTGCCAGTTTGGCAGGGGGCTTTAGCACAGAGACGCAGTATTTT. This chain connects TRBV11-1 to TRBJ2-3, with 8 positions matching TRBD1. Germline V gene sequence: CDR1 SGHAT, CDR2 FQDESV (reference sequence). The CDR3 consists of 15 residues. The complete variable domain, with remaining parts taken from reference TRBV11-1 and TRBJ2-3, reads EAEVAQSPRYKITEKSQAVAFWCDPISGHATLYWYRQILGQGPELLVQFQDESVVDDSQLPKDRFSAERLKGVDSTLKIQPAELGDSAMYLCASLAGGFSTETQYFGPGTRLTVL.

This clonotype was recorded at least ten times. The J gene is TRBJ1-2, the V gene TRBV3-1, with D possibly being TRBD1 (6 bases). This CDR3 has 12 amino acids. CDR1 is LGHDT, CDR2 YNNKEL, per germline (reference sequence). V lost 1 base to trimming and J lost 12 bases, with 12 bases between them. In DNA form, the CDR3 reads TGTGCCAGCAGCCAAGTACCGGGACAACACACCTTC. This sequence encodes CASSQVPGQHTF. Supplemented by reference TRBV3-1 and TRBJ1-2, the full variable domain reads DTAVSQTPKYLVTQMGNDKSIKCEQNLGHDTMYWYKQDSKKFLKIMFSYNNKELIINETVPNRFSPKSPDKAHLNLHINSLELGDSAVYFCASSQVPGQHTFGSGTRLTVV.

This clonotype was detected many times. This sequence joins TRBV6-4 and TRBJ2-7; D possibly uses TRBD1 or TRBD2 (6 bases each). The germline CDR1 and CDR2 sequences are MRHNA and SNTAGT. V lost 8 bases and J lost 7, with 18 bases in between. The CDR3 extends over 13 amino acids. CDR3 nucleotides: TGTGCCAGCGGAGCGGAGGTAGGGGGGGAGCAGTACTTC. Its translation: CASGAEVGGEQYF.

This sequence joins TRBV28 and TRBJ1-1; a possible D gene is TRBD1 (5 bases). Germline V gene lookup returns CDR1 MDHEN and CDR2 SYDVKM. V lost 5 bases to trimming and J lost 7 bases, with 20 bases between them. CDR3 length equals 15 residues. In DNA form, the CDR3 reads TGTGCCAGCAGTGAACCTATGGGGGTTAAGAATGAAGCTTTCTTT. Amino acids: CASSEPMGVKNEAFF.

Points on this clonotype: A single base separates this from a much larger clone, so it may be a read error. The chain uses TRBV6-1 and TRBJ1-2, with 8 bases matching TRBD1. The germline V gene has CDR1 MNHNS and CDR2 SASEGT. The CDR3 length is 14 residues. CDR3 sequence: CASSGRTGFYVYTF. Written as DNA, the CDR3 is TGTGCCAGCAGTGGTCGGACAGGGTTCTATGTCTACACCTTC.

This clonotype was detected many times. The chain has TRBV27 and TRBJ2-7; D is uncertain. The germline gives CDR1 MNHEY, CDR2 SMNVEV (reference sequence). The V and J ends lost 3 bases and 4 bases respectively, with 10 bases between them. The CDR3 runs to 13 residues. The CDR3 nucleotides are TGTGCCAGCAGTTTTCGCCAGTCTTACGAGCAGTACTTC. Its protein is CASSFRQSYEQYF.

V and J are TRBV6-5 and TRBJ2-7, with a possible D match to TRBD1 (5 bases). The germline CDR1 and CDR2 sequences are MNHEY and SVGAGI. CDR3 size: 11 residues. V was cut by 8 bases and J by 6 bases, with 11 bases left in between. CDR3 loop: CASAIQGEQYF. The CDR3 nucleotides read TGTGCCAGCGCCATCCAGGGCGAGCAGTACTTC.

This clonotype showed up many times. The CDR3 here is CASSPGQQNIQYF. CDR3 DNA: TGTGCCAGCAGCCCCGGACAGCAAAACATTCAGTACTTC. This chain joins TRBV7-8 and TRBJ2-4; the D gene is possibly TRBD1 (6 bases). Germline loops: CDR1 SGHVS, CDR2 FQNEAQ. Deletions cut 5 bases from V and 5 bases from J, with 10 bases between. There are 13 residues in the CDR3.

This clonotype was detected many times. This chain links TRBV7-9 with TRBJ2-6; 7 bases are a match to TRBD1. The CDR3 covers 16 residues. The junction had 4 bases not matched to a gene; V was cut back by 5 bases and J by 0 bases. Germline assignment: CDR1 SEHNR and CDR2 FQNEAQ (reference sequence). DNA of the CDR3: TGTGCCAGCAGCGTGACAGGGTTCTCTGGGGCCAACGTCCTGACTTTC. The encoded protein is CASSVTGFSGANVLTF.

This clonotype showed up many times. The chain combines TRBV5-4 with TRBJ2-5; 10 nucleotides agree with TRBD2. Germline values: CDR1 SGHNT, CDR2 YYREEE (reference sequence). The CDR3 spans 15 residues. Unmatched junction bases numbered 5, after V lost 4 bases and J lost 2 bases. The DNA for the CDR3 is TGTGCCAGCAGCCCAGGGACTAGCGCTCAAGAGACCCAGTACTTC. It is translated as CASSPGTSAQETQYF. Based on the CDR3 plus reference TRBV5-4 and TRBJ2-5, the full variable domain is ETGVTQSPTHLIKTRGQQVTLRCSSQSGHNTVSWYQQALGQGPQFIFQYYREEENGRGNFPPRFSGLQFPNYSSELNVNALELDDSALYLCASSPGTSAQETQYFGPGTRLLVL.

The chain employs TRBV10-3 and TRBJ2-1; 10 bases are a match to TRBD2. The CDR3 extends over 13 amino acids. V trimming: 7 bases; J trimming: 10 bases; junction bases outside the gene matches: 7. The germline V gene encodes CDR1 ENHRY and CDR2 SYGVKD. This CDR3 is CAIKGTSGDEQFF. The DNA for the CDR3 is TGTGCCATCAAAGGAACTAGCGGGGACGAGCAGTTCTTC.

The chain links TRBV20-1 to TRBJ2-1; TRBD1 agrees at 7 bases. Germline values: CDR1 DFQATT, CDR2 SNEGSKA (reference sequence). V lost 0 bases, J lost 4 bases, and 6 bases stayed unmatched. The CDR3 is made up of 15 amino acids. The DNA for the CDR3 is TGCAGTGCTAGAGATCGGGACAGCTATTACAATGAGCAGTTCTTC. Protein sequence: CSARDRDSYYNEQFF.

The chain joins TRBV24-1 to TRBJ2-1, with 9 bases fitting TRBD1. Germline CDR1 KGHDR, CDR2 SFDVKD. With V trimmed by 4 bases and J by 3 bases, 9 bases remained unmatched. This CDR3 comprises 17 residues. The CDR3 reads CATSDPGQGSYYNEQFF. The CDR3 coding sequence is TGTGCCACCAGTGACCCGGGACAGGGTAGTTACTACAATGAGCAGTTCTTC.

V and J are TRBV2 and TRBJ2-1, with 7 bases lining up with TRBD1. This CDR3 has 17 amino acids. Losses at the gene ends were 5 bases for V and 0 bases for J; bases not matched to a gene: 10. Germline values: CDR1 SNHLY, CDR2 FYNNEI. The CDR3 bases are TGTGCCAGCAGTTTATACACGACAGGGACCTCCTACAATGAGCAGTTCTTC. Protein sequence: CASSLYTTGTSYNEQFF.